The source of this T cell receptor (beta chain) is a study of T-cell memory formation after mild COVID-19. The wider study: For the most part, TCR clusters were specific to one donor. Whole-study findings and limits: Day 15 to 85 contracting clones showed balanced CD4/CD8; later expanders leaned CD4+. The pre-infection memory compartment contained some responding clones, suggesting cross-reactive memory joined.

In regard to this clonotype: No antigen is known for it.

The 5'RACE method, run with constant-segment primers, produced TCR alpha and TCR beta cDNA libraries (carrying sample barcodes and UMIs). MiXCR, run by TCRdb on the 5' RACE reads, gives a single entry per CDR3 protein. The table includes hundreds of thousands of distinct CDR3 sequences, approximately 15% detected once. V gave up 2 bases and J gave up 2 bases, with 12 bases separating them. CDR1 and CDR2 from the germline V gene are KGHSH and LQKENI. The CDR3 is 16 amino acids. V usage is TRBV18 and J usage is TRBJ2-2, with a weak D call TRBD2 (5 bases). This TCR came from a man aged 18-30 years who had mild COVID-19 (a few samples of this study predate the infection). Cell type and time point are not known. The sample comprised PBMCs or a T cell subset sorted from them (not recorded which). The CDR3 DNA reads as TGTGCCAGCTCACCAGCGGTCCCGGGAAACACCGGGGAGCTGTTTTTT. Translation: CASSPAVPGNTGELFF.